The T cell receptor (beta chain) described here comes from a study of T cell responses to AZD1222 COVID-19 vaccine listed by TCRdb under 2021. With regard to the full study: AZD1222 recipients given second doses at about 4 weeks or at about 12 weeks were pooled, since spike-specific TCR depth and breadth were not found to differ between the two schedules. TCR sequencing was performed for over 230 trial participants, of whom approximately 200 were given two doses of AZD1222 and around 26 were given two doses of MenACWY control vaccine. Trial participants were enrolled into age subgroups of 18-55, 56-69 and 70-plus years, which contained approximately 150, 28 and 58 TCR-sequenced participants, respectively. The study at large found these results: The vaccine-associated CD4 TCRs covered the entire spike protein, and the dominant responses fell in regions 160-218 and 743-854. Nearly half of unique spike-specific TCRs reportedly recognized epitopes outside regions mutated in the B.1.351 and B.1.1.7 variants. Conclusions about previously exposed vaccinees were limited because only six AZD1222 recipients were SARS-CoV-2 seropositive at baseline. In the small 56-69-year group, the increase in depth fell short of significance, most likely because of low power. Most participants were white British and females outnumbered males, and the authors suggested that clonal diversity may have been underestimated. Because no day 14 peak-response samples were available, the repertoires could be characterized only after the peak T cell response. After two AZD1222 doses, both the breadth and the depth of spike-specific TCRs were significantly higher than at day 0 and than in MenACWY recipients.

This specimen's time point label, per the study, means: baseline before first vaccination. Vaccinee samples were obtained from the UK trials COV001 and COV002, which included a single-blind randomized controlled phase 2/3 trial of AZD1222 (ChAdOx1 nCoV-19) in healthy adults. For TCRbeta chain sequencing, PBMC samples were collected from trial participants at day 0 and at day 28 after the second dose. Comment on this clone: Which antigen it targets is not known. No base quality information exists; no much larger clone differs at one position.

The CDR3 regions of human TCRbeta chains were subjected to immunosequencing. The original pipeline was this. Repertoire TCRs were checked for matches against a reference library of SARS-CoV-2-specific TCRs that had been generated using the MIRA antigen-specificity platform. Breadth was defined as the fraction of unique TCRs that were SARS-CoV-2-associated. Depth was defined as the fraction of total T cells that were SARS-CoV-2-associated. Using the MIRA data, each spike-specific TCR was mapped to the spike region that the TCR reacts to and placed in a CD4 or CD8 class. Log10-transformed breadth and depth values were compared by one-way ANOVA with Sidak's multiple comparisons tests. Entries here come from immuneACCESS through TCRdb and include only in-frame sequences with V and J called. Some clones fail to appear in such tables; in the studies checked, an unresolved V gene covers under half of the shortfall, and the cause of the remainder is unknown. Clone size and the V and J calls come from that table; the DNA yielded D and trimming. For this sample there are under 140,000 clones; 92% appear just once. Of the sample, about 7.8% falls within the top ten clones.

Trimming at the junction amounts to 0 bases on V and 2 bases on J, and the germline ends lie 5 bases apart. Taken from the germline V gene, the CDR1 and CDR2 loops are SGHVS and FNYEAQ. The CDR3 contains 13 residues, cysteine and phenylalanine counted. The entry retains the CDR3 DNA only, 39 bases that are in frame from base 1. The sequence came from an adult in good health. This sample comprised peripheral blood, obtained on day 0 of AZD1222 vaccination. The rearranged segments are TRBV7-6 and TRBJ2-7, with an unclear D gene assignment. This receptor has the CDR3 CASSLAETYEQYF. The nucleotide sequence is TGTGCCAGCAGCTTAGCAGAGACCTACGAGCAGTACTTC.